These T cell receptor beta chains were read from a single sample in a study of identical twins. A single record per CDR3 protein comes from TCRdb applying MiXCR to the 5' RACE reads. The sample records 600,000 to 800,000 distinct CDR3 sequences, 21% being singletons. The data also belong to a second study, concerning T cells expressing NK-cell markers.

The sequenced sample was PBMCs. Receptors were obtained from a woman under 30 in good health. The CDR3 runs from the conserved cysteine through the conserved F or W. The D gene is left open where the match is weak. The size entry is marked missing in some rows and otherwise reads once, few, many or a size class.

d_call: .
clone_size: .
j_call: TRBJ2-3
v_call: TRBV7-2
cdr3_nt: TGTGCCAGCAGCTTAAGGGCAGGGATCCAGTATTTT
cdr3_aa: CASSLRAGIQYF

d_call: .
clone_size: many
j_call: TRBJ1-2
v_call: TRBV3-1
cdr3_nt: TGTGCCAGCAGCCAAGCGGGCAGGGGTCTCTATGGCTACACCTTC
cdr3_aa: CASSQAGRGLYGYTF

d_call: .
clone_size: .
j_call: TRBJ2-5
v_call: TRBV7-9
cdr3_nt: TGTGCCAGCAGCCCCGGACTGTTGGGGGAGACCCAGTACTTC
cdr3_aa: CASSPGLLGETQYF

d_call: TRBD2
clone_size: many
j_call: TRBJ2-1
v_call: TRBV3-1
cdr3_nt: TGTGCCAGCAGCCTCGGGACTAGCGACTACAATGAGCAGTTCTTC
cdr3_aa: CASSLGTSDYNEQFF

d_call: TRBD1
clone_size: .
j_call: TRBJ1-2
v_call: TRBV20-1
cdr3_nt: TGCAGTGCTAGAACAGGGGCGGATGGCTACACCTTC
cdr3_aa: CSARTGADGYTF

d_call: .
clone_size: .
j_call: TRBJ2-6
v_call: TRBV12-3/TRBV12-4
cdr3_nt: TGTGCCAGCAGTTCCGATCAGGGCGTTGGGGCCAACGTCCTGACTTTC
cdr3_aa: CASSSDQGVGANVLTF

d_call: TRBD1
clone_size: few
j_call: TRBJ2-3
v_call: TRBV30
cdr3_nt: TGTGCCTGGAATCGACAGGGCTTGGCGGATACGCAGTATTTT
cdr3_aa: CAWNRQGLADTQYF

d_call: TRBD1
clone_size: .
j_call: TRBJ2-2
v_call: TRBV12-3/TRBV12-4
cdr3_nt: TGTGCCAGCAGGCTACAGGGGACCGGCGGGGAGCTGTTTTTT
cdr3_aa: CASRLQGTGGELFF

d_call: .
clone_size: .
j_call: TRBJ2-7
v_call: TRBV9
cdr3_nt: TGTGCCAGCAGCGACCCTGGGGGGCGGCAGTACTTC
cdr3_aa: CASSDPGGRQYF

d_call: .
clone_size: many
j_call: TRBJ1-4
v_call: TRBV5-4
cdr3_nt: TGTGCCAGCAGTCTTACAGGGAGGGCTAATGAAAAACTGTTTTTT
cdr3_aa: CASSLTGRANEKLFF

d_call: .
clone_size: .
j_call: TRBJ1-2
v_call: TRBV20-1
cdr3_nt: TGCAGTGCGGGGGTGGGGGGCTACACCTTC
cdr3_aa: CSAGVGGYTF

d_call: .
clone_size: .
j_call: TRBJ2-7
v_call: TRBV12-5
cdr3_nt: TGTGCTAGTGGTTTCGGGACCGCCGGCTACGAGCAGTACTTC
cdr3_aa: CASGFGTAGYEQYF

d_call: TRBD1
clone_size: .
j_call: TRBJ2-7
v_call: TRBV6-1
cdr3_nt: TGTGCCAGCAGGGCAGGGGGACCCAACTACGAGCAGTACTTC
cdr3_aa: CASRAGGPNYEQYF

d_call: TRBD1
clone_size: many
j_call: TRBJ2-7
v_call: TRBV20-1
cdr3_nt: TGCAGTGCCCCGGGACAGGGGCACGAGCAGTACTTC
cdr3_aa: CSAPGQGHEQYF

d_call: TRBD2
clone_size: .
j_call: TRBJ2-5
v_call: TRBV7-8
cdr3_nt: TGTGCCAGCAGCCGGGGGGGGCGGTTGGAGACCCAGTACTTC
cdr3_aa: CASSRGGRLETQYF

d_call: .
clone_size: .
j_call: TRBJ2-1
v_call: TRBV29-1
cdr3_nt: TGCAGCGTTGAAGATGAGGCGGGGGCCAATGAGCAGTTCTTC
cdr3_aa: CSVEDEAGANEQFF

d_call: .
clone_size: .
j_call: TRBJ2-3
v_call: TRBV7-2
cdr3_nt: TGTGCCAGCAGCTTAAACCCCGCCTCCGCAGATACGCAGTATTTT
cdr3_aa: CASSLNPASADTQYF

d_call: .
clone_size: few
j_call: TRBJ2-1
v_call: TRBV12-3/TRBV12-4
cdr3_nt: TGTGCCAGCAGTTTATGGGACGTATCCTACAATGAGCAGTTCTTC
cdr3_aa: CASSLWDVSYNEQFF

d_call: .
clone_size: many
j_call: TRBJ2-7
v_call: TRBV10-3
cdr3_nt: TGTGCCGCGTCCGGGGCCCGGTACGAGCAGTACTTC
cdr3_aa: CAASGARYEQYF

d_call: .
clone_size: few
j_call: TRBJ2-7
v_call: TRBV10-3
cdr3_nt: TGTGCCATCAGTGAGTCGAGGGAGTACGAGCAGTACTTC
cdr3_aa: CAISESREYEQYF

d_call: .
clone_size: few
j_call: TRBJ2-3
v_call: TRBV20-1
cdr3_nt: TGCAGTGCTAGAGATCGAGCGGGCTCCAGCACAGATACGCAGTATTTT
cdr3_aa: CSARDRAGSSTDTQYF

d_call: .
clone_size: .
j_call: TRBJ2-1
v_call: TRBV7-8
cdr3_nt: TGTGCCAGCAGCTCCCCGCACAATGAGCAGTTCTTC
cdr3_aa: CASSSPHNEQFF

d_call: .
clone_size: .
j_call: TRBJ2-2
v_call: TRBV5-1
cdr3_nt: TGCGCCAGCAAGCCCAGAGCGAACACCGGGGAGCTGTTTTTT
cdr3_aa: CASKPRANTGELFF

d_call: .
clone_size: few
j_call: TRBJ2-7
v_call: TRBV20-1
cdr3_nt: TGCAGTGCAGAGAGCGGTTTGAGCTGGGAGCAGTACTTC
cdr3_aa: CSAESGLSWEQYF

d_call: .
clone_size: .
j_call: TRBJ2-2
v_call: TRBV24-1
cdr3_nt: TGTGCCACCAGTCCCGACGGGAACACCGGGGAGCTGTTTTTT
cdr3_aa: CATSPDGNTGELFF

d_call: TRBD2
clone_size: few
j_call: TRBJ2-7
v_call: TRBV7-2
cdr3_nt: TGTGCCAGCAGCACAACTAGCGGGTACTACGAGCAGTACTTC
cdr3_aa: CASSTTSGYYEQYF

d_call: .
clone_size: .
j_call: TRBJ2-7
v_call: TRBV5-1
cdr3_nt: TGCGCCAGCAGCTTGGTAGGTGACACAGCCTACGAGCAGTACTTC
cdr3_aa: CASSLVGDTAYEQYF